A single sample is the source of the 4 T cell receptor beta chains below, sequenced in a study of early T cells in non-severe SARS-CoV-2 infection. One entry per CDR3 protein, called by TCRdb with MiXCR from the 5' RACE reads. This sample carries around 59,000 distinct CDR3 sequences, just under 9% of them seen once, and the ten largest clones take 15% to 20%. Sequenced: whole blood. The receptors stem from an adult who was a healthcare worker with PCR-confirmed SARS-CoV-2 infection or an uninfected control (not recorded which).

This clonotype has a count of ten or more. V and J are TRBV3-1 and TRBJ2-5, with 10 bases identical to TRBD2. This CDR3 has 16 residues. Unmatched junction bases numbered 6, after V lost 1 base and J lost 4 bases. The germline V gene encodes CDR1 LGHDT and CDR2 YNNKEL (reference sequence). The CDR3 loop reads CASSQGLAGAAETQYF. The CDR3 coding sequence is TGTGCCAGCAGCCAAGGGCTAGCGGGAGCGGCAGAGACCCAGTACTTC.

This clonotype was observed a handful of times. This chain connects TRBV7-3 to TRBJ2-7, with 9 bases identical to TRBD2. V gave up 5 bases and J gave up 2 bases; unmatched junction bases: 7. The CDR3 spans 15 residues. Per the germline V gene, CDR1 is SGHTA and CDR2 is FQGTGA. The CDR3 here is CASSDSGSPPYEQYF. The CDR3 DNA is TGTGCCAGCAGCGATAGCGGGAGTCCCCCCTACGAGCAGTACTTC.

This clonotype appeared many times. This chain connects TRBV7-9 to TRBJ1-2, with 7 bases fitting TRBD1. The J segment lost 2 bases and the V segment lost 3 bases, leaving 3 bases of the junction unmatched. From germline, CDR1 is SEHNR and CDR2 FQNEAQ (reference sequence). The CDR3 runs to 14 residues. Here the CDR3 DNA reads TGTGCCAGCAGCTTGGGGGGACAGAACTATGGCTACACCTTC. Protein: CASSLGGQNYGYTF.

This clonotype turned up a few times. This rearrangement joins TRBV20-1 to TRBJ1-2, with TRBD1 matching 7 bases. Germline V lookup: CDR1 DFQATT, CDR2 SNEGSKA (reference sequence). V was pared by 6 bases and J by 4 bases, with 5 bases of the junction left unmatched. CDR3 length equals 12 residues. CDR3 protein: CSAKGQIYGYTF. For the CDR3, the DNA is TGCAGTGCCAAGGGACAGATCTATGGCTACACCTTC.